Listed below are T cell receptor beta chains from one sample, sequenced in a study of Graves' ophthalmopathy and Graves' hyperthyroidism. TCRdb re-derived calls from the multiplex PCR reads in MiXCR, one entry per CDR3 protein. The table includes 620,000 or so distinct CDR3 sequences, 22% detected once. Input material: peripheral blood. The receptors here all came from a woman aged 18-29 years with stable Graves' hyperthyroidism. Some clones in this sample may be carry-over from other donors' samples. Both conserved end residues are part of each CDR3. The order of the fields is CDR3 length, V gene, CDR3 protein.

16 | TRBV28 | CASSLPTTGNLNEQYF
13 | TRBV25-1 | CASSDSPSGTQYF
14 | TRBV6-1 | CASSEALRVYEQYF
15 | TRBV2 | CASSEMGGDNSPLHF
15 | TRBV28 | CASSLGQGETQPQHF
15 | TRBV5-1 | CASSPGQATNYGYTF
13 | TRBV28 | CASRGGQSTEAFF
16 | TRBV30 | CAWSVWLGRGSNEAFF
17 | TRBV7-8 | CASSITSGRALGDTQYF
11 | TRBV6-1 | CASRNGAEAFF
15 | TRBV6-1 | CASSATGTGDRGQYF
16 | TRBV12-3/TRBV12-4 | CASSLQGLEGFNTQYF
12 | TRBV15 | CATRRGRNGYTF
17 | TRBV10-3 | CAISENRPTRTGHGYTF
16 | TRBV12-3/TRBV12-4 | CASSSGDIANTGELFF
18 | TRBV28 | CASSFLVLSLESQETQYF
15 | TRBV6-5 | CASSSSRGGNTEAFF
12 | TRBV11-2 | CASILSPRGYTF
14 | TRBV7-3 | CASSLMGPNTEAFF
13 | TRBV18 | CASSPGQGSEAFF
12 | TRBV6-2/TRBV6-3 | CASSYSRHGYTF
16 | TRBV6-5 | CASSYFLGTGHYEQYF
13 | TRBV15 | CATSSERNQPQHF
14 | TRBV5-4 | CASSLGPQGETQYF
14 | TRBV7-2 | CASLGHQDGETQYF
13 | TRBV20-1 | CSARTGSEEPQHF
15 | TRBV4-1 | CASSQVTGNLYGYTF
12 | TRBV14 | CALFRDPYEQYF
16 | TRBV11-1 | CASSLTGAARNTEAFF
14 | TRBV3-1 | CASSQVPGDQPQHF
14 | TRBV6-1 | CASSRQGRQETQYF
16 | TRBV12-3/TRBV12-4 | CASSFRWGRGNQPQHF
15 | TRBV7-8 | CASTFGGGSNQPQHF
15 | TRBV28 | CASSPHTGSSYEQYF
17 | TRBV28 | CASSSPRDRGRITEAFF
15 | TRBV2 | CASTSGRGATDTQYF
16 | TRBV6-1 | CASSSPGNSYQETQYF
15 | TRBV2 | CASSKDRGWDYEQYF
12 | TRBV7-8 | CASSWGDTEACF
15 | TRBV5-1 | CASSVTSGGAYEQYF
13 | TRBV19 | CASTEGGFSPLHF
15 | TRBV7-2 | CASSLTGTSPYEQYF
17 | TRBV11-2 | CASSLEGTGGSGNTIYF
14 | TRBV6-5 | CASSYSIPPHEQYF
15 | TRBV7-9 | CASSLQQGGDYEQYF
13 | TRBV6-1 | CASSPGTHSGQYF
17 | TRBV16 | CASSQKVGDRVNQPQHF
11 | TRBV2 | CASSEARAEYF
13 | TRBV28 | CAIRRQVPYEQYF
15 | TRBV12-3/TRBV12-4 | CASSSPNRGNTEAFF
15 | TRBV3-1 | CASSQGRGMATEAFF
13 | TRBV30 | CAGISGGTGELFF
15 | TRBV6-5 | CASSSGGEGNQPQHF
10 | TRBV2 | CASYSGELFF
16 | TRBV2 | CASSREGGIMNTEAFF
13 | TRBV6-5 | CASSYSRTGELFF
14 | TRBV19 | CASRVRSMNTEAFF